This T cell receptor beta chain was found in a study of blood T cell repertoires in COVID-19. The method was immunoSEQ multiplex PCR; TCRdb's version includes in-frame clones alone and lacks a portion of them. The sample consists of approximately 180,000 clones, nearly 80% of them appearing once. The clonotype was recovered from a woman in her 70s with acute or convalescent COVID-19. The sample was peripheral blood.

In DNA, the CDR3 is TGTGCCAGCAGTTTGCAGAGGACTAGCGGAACAGATACGCAGTATTTT. Translating it yields CASSLQRTSGTDTQYF. The chain employs TRBV27 and TRBJ2-3; 10 nucleotides match TRBD2. This CDR3 has 16 residues. Trimming took 3 bases from V and 3 from J; bases not matched to a gene: 6. Per germline, CDR1 MNHEY and CDR2 SMNVEV (reference sequence).